Detailed here is one TCR beta chain. The data originate from a study of blood T cell repertoires in COVID-19. Germline values: CDR1 LGHDT, CDR2 YNNKEL (reference sequence). V was shortened by 4 bases and J by 6 bases, with 22 bases between the two germline ends. The CDR3 sequence is 17 residues long. Per the authors' pipeline: The assay estimated nucleated cells by amplifying reference gene primers. Data came from immunoSEQ multiplex PCR; TCRdb stores just in-frame clones and leaves some out. V, J and clone size derive from that table, while D and trimming were established from the DNA sequence. The sample yields 72,000 or so clones, roughly 89% seen once.

This clonotype was obtained from a man in his sixties with acute or convalescent COVID-19. Input material: peripheral blood. The chain carries TRBV3-1 (or the pseudogene TRBV3-2) and TRBJ2-1; maybe TRBD2 (6 bases). CDR3: CASSPTRTGGASNEQFF. CDR3 bases: TGTGCCAGCAGCCCTACTCGGACCGGCGGGGCATCCAATGAGCAGTTCTTC.